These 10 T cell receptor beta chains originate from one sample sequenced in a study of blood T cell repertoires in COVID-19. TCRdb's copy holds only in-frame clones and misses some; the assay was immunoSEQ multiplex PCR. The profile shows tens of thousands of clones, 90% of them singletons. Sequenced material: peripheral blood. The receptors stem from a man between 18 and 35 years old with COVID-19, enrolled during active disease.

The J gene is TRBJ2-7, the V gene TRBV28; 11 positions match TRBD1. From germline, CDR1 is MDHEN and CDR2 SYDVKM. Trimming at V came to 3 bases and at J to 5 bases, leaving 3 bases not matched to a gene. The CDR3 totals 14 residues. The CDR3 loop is CASSLGQGVHEQYF. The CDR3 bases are TGTGCCAGCAGTTTGGGACAGGGGGTACACGAGCAGTACTTC. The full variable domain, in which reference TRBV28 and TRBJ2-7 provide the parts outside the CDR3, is DVKVTQSSRYLVKRTGEKVFLECVQDMDHENMFWYRQDPGLGLRLIYFSYDVKMKEKGDIPEGYSVSREKKERFSLILESASTNQTSMYLCASSLGQGVHEQYFGPGTRLTVT.

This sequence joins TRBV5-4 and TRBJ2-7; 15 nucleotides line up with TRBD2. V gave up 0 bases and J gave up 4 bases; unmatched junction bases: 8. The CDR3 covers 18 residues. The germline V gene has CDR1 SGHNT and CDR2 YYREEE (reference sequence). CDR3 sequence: CASSLDVGTSGRWYEQYF. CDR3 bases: TGTGCCAGCAGCTTGGATGTGGGGACTAGCGGGAGGTGGTACGAGCAGTACTTC.

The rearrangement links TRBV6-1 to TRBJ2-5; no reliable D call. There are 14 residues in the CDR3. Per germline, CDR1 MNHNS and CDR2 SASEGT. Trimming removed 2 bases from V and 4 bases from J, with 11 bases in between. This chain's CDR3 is CASSESLATETQYF. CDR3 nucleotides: TGTGCCAGCAGTGAAAGTTTAGCAACAGAGACCCAGTACTTC.

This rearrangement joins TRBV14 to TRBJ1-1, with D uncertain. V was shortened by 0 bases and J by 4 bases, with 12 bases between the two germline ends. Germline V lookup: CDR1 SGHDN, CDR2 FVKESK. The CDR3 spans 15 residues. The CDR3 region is CASSQDRPRVTEAFF. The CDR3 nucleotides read TGTGCCAGCAGCCAAGATCGCCCCCGGGTCACTGAAGCTTTCTTT.

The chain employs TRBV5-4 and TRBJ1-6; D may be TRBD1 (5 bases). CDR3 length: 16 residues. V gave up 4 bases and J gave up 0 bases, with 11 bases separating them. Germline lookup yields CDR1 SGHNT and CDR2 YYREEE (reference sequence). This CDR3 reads CASSTRQSSYNSPLHF. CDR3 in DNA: TGTGCCAGCAGCACTCGACAGAGCTCCTATAATTCACCCCTCCACTTT.

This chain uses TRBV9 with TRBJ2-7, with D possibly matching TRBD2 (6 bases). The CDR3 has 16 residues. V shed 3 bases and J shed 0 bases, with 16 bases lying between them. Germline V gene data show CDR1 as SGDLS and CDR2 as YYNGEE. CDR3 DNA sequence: TGTGCCAGCAGCGGACTCCTTAGCGGCAGCTCCTACGAGCAGTACTTC. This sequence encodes CASSGLLSGSSYEQYF.

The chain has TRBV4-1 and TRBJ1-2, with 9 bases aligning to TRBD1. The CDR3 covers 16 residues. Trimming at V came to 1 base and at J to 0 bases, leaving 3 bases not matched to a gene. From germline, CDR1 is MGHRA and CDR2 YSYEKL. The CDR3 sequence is CASSQGQGVTNYGYTF. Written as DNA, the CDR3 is TGCGCCAGCAGCCAAGGACAGGGGGTTACTAACTATGGCTACACCTTC.

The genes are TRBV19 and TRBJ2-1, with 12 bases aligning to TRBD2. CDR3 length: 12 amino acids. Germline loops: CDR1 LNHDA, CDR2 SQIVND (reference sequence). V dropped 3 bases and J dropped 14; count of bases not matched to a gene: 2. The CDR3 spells CASSIPSGREFF. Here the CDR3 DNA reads TGTGCCAGTAGTATCCCTAGCGGGAGGGAGTTCTTC.

The CDR3 region is CASSYEDLNTEAFF. The CDR3 region has the DNA TGTGCCAGCAGTTACGAGGATTTGAACACTGAAGCTTTCTTT. The chain carries TRBV6-5 and TRBJ1-1; no reliable D call. The CDR3 covers 14 residues. Germline V gene lookup returns CDR1 MNHEY and CDR2 SVGAGI. V was trimmed by 2 bases and J by 0 bases, leaving 7 bases between them.

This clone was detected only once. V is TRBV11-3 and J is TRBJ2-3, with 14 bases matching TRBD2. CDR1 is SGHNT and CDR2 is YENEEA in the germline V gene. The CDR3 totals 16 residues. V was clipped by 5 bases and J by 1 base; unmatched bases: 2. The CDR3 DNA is TGTGCCAGCAGCCTGACTAGCGGGAGGGGCACAGATACGCAGTATTTT. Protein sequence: CASSLTSGRGTDTQYF.